Included here is one T cell receptor (beta chain) sequence, with context. The antigen remains undetermined. The junction had 2 bases not matched to a gene; V was cut back by 2 bases and J by 4 bases. This CDR3 region has 14 residues. Germline-derived CDR1 and CDR2 are SGDLS and YYNGEE. This entry comes from a study of T cell responses to AZD1222 COVID-19 vaccine. Here immunoSEQ multiplex PCR was the method, and the copy in TCRdb shows in-frame clones only, minus some. The sample lists approximately 140,000 clones, less than 95% occurring once. The study, taken as a whole, reports: A mostly white British donor set with more females was recruited, and clonal diversity was possibly underestimated.

This TCR derives from an adult in good health. The input for sequencing was peripheral blood, taken on day 0 of AZD1222 vaccination. The chain couples TRBV9 to TRBJ2-3, with 9 bases matching TRBD2. CDR3 nucleotide sequence: TGTGCCAGCAGCGTGGGGACTAGCCCAGATACGCAGTATTTT. Protein sequence: CASSVGTSPDTQYF.